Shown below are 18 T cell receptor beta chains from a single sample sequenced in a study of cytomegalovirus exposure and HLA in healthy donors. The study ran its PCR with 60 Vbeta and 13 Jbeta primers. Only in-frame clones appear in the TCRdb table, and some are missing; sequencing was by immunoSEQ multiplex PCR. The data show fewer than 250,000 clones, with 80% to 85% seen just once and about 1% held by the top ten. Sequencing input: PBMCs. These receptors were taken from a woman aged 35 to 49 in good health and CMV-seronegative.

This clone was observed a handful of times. The CDR3 loop reads CASSQVGREGNEKLFF. CDR3 coding DNA: TGCGCCAGCAGCCAAGTTGGGAGGGAGGGTAATGAAAAACTGTTTTTT. This chain joins TRBV4-3 and TRBJ1-4; no reliable D call. The germline V and J ends were trimmed by 1 base and 4 bases, with 13 bases remaining between them. CDR1 and CDR2 from the germline V gene are LGHNA and YSLEER. The CDR3 extends over 16 amino acids.

The CDR3 nucleotides read TGTGCCAGCAGCGTAATGACAGGGTCCAACACTGAAGCTTTCTTT. Amino acids: CASSVMTGSNTEAFF. V usage is TRBV7-9 and J usage is TRBJ1-1; TRBD1 matches at 7 bases. The germline V gene encodes CDR1 SEHNR and CDR2 FQNEAQ (reference sequence). The length of the CDR3 is 15 residues. V lost 5 bases and J lost 2; bases outside the gene matches: 8.

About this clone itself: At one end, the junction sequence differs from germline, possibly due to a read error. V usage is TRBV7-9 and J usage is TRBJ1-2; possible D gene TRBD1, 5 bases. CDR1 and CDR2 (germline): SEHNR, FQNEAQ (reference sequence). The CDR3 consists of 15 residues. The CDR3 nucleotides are TGTTCCAGCAGCTCTCCCAGGCTGGGGGGCTATGGCTACACCTTC. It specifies CSSSSPRLGGYGYTF.

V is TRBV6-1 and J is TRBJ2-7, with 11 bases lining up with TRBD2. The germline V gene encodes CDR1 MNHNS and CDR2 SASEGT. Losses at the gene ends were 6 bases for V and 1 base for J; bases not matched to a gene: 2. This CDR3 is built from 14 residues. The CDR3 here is CASRRTSGSYEQYF. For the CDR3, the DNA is TGTGCCAGCAGACGGACTAGCGGGTCCTACGAGCAGTACTTC.

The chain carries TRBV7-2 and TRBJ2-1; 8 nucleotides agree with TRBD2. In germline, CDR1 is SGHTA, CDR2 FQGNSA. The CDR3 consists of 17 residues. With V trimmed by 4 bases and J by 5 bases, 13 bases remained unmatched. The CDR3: CASSSALAGRANNEQFF. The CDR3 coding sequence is TGTGCCAGCAGCTCAGCCTTAGCGGGGAGAGCGAACAATGAGCAGTTCTTC. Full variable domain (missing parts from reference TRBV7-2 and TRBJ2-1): GAGVSQSPSNKVTEKGKDVELRCDPISGHTALYWYRQSLGQGLEFLIYFQGNSAPDKSGLPSDRFSAERTGGSVSTLTIQRTQQEDSAVYLCASSSALAGRANNEQFFGPGTRLTVL.

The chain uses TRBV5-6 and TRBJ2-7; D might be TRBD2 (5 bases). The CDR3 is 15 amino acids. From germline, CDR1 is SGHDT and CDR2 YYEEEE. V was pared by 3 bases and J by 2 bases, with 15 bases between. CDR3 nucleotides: TGTGCCAGCAGCTCCCTGGCCAAGCGGACCTACGAGCAGTACGTC. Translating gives CASSSLAKRTYEQYV.

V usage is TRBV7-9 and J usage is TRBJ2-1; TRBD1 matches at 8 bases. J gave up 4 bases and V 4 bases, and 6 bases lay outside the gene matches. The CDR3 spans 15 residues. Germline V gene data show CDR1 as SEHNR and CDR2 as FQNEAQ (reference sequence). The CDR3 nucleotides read TGTGCCAGCAGCTCCCACAGGGGGTTGTACAATGAGCAGTTCTTC. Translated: CASSSHRGLYNEQFF.

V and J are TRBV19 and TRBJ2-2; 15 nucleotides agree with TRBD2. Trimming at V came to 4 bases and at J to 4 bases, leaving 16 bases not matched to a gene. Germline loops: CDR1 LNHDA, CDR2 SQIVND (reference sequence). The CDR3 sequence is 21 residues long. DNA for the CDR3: TGTGCCAGTAGTAAAAAAATCGGACTAGCGGGAGGGCCTAGGGTCACCGGGGAGCTGTTTTTT. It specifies CASSKKIGLAGGPRVTGELFF.

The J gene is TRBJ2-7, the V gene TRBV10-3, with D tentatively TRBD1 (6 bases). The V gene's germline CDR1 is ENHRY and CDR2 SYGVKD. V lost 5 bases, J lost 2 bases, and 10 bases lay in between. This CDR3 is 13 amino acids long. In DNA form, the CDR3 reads TGTGCCATCAGTCGACAGGTCCCCTACGAGCAGTACGTC. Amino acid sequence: CAISRQVPYEQYV.

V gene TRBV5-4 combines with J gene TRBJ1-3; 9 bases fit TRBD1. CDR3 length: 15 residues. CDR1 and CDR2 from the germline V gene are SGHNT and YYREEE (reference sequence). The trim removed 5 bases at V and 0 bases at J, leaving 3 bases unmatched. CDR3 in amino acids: CASRRTGASGNTIYF. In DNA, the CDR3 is TGTGCCAGCAGGCGGACAGGGGCCTCTGGAAACACCATATATTTT. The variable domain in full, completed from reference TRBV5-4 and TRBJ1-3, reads ETGVTQSPTHLIKTRGQQVTLRCSSQSGHNTVSWYQQALGQGPQFIFQYYREEENGRGNFPPRFSGLQFPNYSSELNVNALELDDSALYLCASRRTGASGNTIYFGEGSWLTVV.

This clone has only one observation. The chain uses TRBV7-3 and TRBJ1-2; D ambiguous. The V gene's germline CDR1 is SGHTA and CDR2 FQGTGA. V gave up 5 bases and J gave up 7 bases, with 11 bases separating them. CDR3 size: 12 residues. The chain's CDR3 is CASSLTPFGYTF. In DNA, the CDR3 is TGTGCCAGCAGCCTGACTCCCTTTGGCTACACCTTC.

CDR3 sequence: CASSRQGPTSGNTIYF. The CDR3, as DNA: TGTGCCAGCAGCCGACAGGGGCCAACTTCTGGAAACACCATATATTTT. The rearrangement links TRBV7-2 to TRBJ1-3; 8 bases are shared with TRBD1. The CDR3 spans 16 residues. Trimming cost V 5 bases and J 1 base; bases outside gene matches: 7. Germline V gene sequence: CDR1 SGHTA, CDR2 FQGNSA.

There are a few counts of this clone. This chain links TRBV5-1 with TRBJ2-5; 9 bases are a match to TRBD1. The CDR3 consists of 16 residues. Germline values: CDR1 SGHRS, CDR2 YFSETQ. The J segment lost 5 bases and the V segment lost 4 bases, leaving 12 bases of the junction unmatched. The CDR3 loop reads CASSPDRGWVSETQYF. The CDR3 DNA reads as TGCGCCAGCAGCCCTGACAGGGGGTGGGTGAGTGAGACCCAGTACTTC. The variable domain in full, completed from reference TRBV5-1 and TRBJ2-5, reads KAGVTQTPRYLIKTRGQQVTLSCSPISGHRSVSWYQQTPGQGLQFLFEYFSETQRNKGNFPGRFSGRQFSNSRSEMNVSTLELGDSALYLCASSPDRGWVSETQYFGPGTRLLVL.

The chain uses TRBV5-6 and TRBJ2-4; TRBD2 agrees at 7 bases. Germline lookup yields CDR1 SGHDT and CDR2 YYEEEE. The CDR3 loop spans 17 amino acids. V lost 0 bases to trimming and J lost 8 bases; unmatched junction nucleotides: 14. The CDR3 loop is CASSLGSPSGGLDIQYF. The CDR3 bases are TGTGCCAGCAGCTTGGGGTCGCCTAGCGGTGGATTGGACATTCAGTACTTC. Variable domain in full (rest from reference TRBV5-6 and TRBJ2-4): DAGVTQSPTHLIKTRGQQVTLRCSPKSGHDTVSWYQQALGQGPQFIFQYYEEEERQRGNFPDRFSGHQFPNYSSELNVNALLLGDSALYLCASSLGSPSGGLDIQYFGAGTRLSVL.

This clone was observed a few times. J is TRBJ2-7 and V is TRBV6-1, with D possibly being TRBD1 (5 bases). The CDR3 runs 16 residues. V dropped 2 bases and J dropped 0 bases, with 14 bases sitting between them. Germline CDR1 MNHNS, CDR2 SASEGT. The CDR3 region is CASSEFLRESSYEQYF. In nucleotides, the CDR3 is TGTGCCAGCAGTGAATTCCTCAGGGAATCCTCCTACGAGCAGTACTTC.

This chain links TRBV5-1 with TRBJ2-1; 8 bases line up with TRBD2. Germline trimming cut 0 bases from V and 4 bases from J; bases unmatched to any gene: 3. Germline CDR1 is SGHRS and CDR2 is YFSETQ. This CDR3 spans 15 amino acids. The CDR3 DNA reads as TGCGCCAGCAGCTTGGAAACTAGCGGATACAATGAGCAGTTCTTC. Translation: CASSLETSGYNEQFF.

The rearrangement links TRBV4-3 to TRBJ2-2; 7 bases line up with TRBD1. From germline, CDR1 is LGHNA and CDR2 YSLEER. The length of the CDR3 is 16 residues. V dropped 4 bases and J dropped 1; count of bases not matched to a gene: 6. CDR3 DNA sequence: TGCGCCAGCAGCCTTTCTGGGACAGAGAACACCGGGGAGCTGTTTTTT. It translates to CASSLSGTENTGELFF.

The CDR3 nucleotides read TGCGCCAGCAGTTACATCACAGGGGACGAGCAGTACTTC. This sequence encodes CASSYITGDEQYF. The chain links TRBV5-1 to TRBJ2-7; the match to TRBD1 covers 7 bases. Germline lookup yields CDR1 SGHRS and CDR2 YFSETQ. The CDR3 runs 13 residues. V lost 5 bases to trimming and J lost 5 bases; unmatched junction nucleotides: 7.